Following are 29 T cell receptor beta chains from one sample sequenced in a study of blood T cell repertoires in COVID-19. Data came from immunoSEQ multiplex PCR; TCRdb stores just in-frame clones and leaves some out. The top ten clones hold about 5.7% of a sample with approximately 190,000 clones, about four fifths of them seen once. Sequenced material: peripheral blood. The receptor set was obtained from a woman between 40 and 50 years old with acute or convalescent COVID-19.

The J gene is TRBJ1-6, the V gene TRBV28; 9 bases fit TRBD1. The CDR3 spans 14 residues. Per the germline V gene, CDR1 is MDHEN and CDR2 is SYDVKM. Trimming removed 6 bases from V and 11 bases from J; junction bases left unmatched: 8. CDR3 nucleotides: TGTGCCAGCAGCGAGGGACAGGGAAGGGCACCCCTCCACTTT. Amino acid sequence: CASSEGQGRAPLHF.

This chain connects TRBV28 to TRBJ1-6; D remains unclear. The CDR3 runs to 11 residues. Trimming took off 3 bases at V and 10 bases at J, with 4 bases between the two ends. Germline loops: CDR1 MDHEN, CDR2 SYDVKM. The CDR3 DNA reads as TGTGCCAGCAGTTTGGGCTCACCCCTCCACTTT. Its translation: CASSLGSPLHF.

The chain couples TRBV4-2 to TRBJ1-1, with D perhaps matching TRBD1 (5 bases). Between the trimmed V and J ends, which lost 0 bases and 0 bases, there was a span of 14 bases. Germline V gene data show CDR1 as LGHNA and CDR2 as YNFKEQ. This CDR3 spans 17 amino acids. The CDR3, as DNA: TGTGCCAGCAGCCAAGAGGGGGGGAGTGGGATGAACACTGAAGCTTTCTTT. Its translation is CASSQEGGSGMNTEAFF.

The genes are TRBV27 and TRBJ1-2, with D perhaps TRBD1 (6 bases). The V gene lost 2 bases and the J gene lost 7 bases, with 20 bases spanning the gap. Germline CDR1 reads MNHEY; CDR2 reads SMNVEV (reference sequence). CDR3 size: 16 residues. CDR3 sequence (DNA): TGTGCCAGCAGTTTAGGTGGTGGACAGCGTCTTTTTGGCTACACCTTC. It encodes CASSLGGGQRLFGYTF.

This clone was detected only once. The rearrangement joins TRBV13 to TRBJ2-7, with D possibly matching TRBD2 (5 bases). Germline CDR1 and CDR2: PRHDT and FYEKMQ (reference sequence). V gave up 2 bases and J gave up 2 bases, with 16 bases separating them. This CDR3 contains 16 residues. The DNA of the CDR3 is TGTGCCAGCAGCTTAACCCATTCCGGGGTTACCTACGAGCAGTACTTC. Protein sequence: CASSLTHSGVTYEQYF.

The genes are TRBV7-2 and TRBJ2-7; 13 nucleotides agree with TRBD2. Trimming took 3 bases from V and 6 from J; bases not matched to a gene: 5. Germline CDR1 is SGHTA and CDR2 is FQGNSA. The CDR3 length is 15 residues. CDR3 loop: CASSLLTSGGLEQYF. As DNA, the CDR3 is TGTGCCAGCAGCTTGTTGACTAGCGGGGGGCTCGAGCAGTACTTC.

This clone was detected only once. The J gene is TRBJ2-2, the V gene TRBV24-1; the D is unclear. V was pared by 8 bases and J by 0 bases, with 6 bases between. The CDR3 runs to 13 residues. The germline V gene has CDR1 KGHDR and CDR2 SFDVKD. In nucleotides, the CDR3 is TGTGCCACCATGACATCGAACACCGGGGAGCTGTTTTTT. It is translated as CATMTSNTGELFF.

J is TRBJ2-2 and V is TRBV2, with D possibly matching TRBD2 (5 bases). Trimming removed 1 base from V and 3 bases from J, with 15 bases in between. Per germline, CDR1 SNHLY and CDR2 FYNNEI. The CDR3 spans 17 residues. The CDR3 region has the DNA TGTGCCAGCAGTGAAGGAGGACTCCGGGCCCACACCGGGGAGCTGTTTTTT. Translating gives CASSEGGLRAHTGELFF.

The chain has TRBV7-9 and TRBJ1-1; D remains ambiguous. Germline V CDR1 and CDR2: SEHNR, FQNEAQ (reference sequence). V lost 1 base to trimming and J lost 4 bases, with 10 bases between them. The CDR3 length is 14 residues. CDR3 DNA: TGTGCCAGCAGCTTAGAGTTCCAGTCCACTGAAGCTTTCTTT. This gives the protein CASSLEFQSTEAFF.

The V and J genes are TRBV2 and TRBJ2-1, with 10 bases identical to TRBD1. The CDR3 totals 14 residues. V was pared by 7 bases and J by 9 bases, with 9 bases of the junction left unmatched. CDR1 and CDR2 from the germline V gene are SNHLY and FYNNEI. The CDR3 coding sequence is TGTGCCAGCATGATGGGACAGGGGCCCCGTGAGCAGTTCTTC. Its translation: CASMMGQGPREQFF.

The chain employs TRBV6-5 and TRBJ2-5; D possibly corresponds to TRBD2 (6 bases). With 4 bases removed from V and 5 bases from J, the gap between germline ends came to 14 bases. Germline V gives CDR1 MNHEY, CDR2 SVGAGI. The CDR3 length is 14 residues. CDR3: CASSSRSRGETQYF. As DNA, the CDR3 is TGTGCCAGCAGTTCAAGGTCCCGGGGGGAGACCCAGTACTTC.

V usage is TRBV7-2 and J usage is TRBJ2-3, with TRBD2 matching 7 bases. The CDR3 is made up of 15 amino acids. Trimming cost V 5 bases and J 2 bases; bases outside gene matches: 7. Germline V lookup: CDR1 SGHTA, CDR2 FQGNSA. The CDR3 nucleotides read TGTGCCAGCAGCCCATCAGCGGGGTACACAGATACGCAGTATTTT. It specifies CASSPSAGYTDTQYF.

V gene TRBV3-1 (or the pseudogene TRBV3-2) combines with J gene TRBJ1-1, with 8 bases fitting TRBD1. The trim removed 4 bases at V and 4 bases at J, leaving 5 bases unmatched. The CDR3 consists of 14 residues. Germline V CDR1 and CDR2: LGHDT, YNNKEL (reference sequence). CDR3 sequence (DNA): TGTGCCAGCAGCCGGTTTACAGGGGGCACTGAAGCTTTCTTT. Residues: CASSRFTGGTEAFF.

The chain uses TRBV2 and TRBJ1-5; unclear D gene. The CDR3 has 14 amino acids. In germline, CDR1 is SNHLY, CDR2 FYNNEI. Trimming removed 4 bases at V and 6 bases at J, with 13 bases between. Written as DNA, the CDR3 is TGTGCCAGCAGTGTGTCGGGTTTTTTTCAGCCCCAGCATTTT. The encoded protein is CASSVSGFFQPQHF. Full variable domain (missing parts from reference TRBV2 and TRBJ1-5): EPEVTQTPSHQVTQMGQEVILRCVPISNHLYFYWYRQILGQKVEFLVSFYNNEISEKSEIFDDQFSVERPDGSNFTLKIRSTKLEDSAMYFCASSVSGFFQPQHFGDGTRLSIL.

The chain links TRBV7-9 to TRBJ1-5; D unclear. Germline V gene lookup returns CDR1 SEHNR and CDR2 FQNEAQ (reference sequence). V dropped 5 bases and J dropped 0 bases, with 11 bases sitting between them. The CDR3 is 15 residues long. Here the CDR3 DNA reads TGTGCCAGCAGCCCCGGGAGTGGTAGCAATCAGCCCCAGCATTTT. It translates to CASSPGSGSNQPQHF.

This clone was found once. The V call is TRBV5-1, the J call TRBJ1-2; 7 nucleotides agree with TRBD1. The length of the CDR3 is 14 residues. The J segment lost 4 bases and the V segment lost 6 bases, leaving 9 bases of the junction unmatched. The germline CDR1 and CDR2 sequences are SGHRS and YFSETQ. The CDR3 reads CASNQGTASYGYTF. Here the CDR3 DNA reads TGCGCCAGCAACCAAGGGACAGCCAGCTATGGCTACACCTTC.

The chain links TRBV28 to TRBJ1-1; D perhaps matches TRBD1 (5 bases). The V gene's germline CDR1 is MDHEN and CDR2 SYDVKM. V dropped 5 bases and J dropped 2 bases, with 15 bases sitting between them. This CDR3 is built from 15 residues. CDR3: CASSPRGGANTEAFF. The DNA of the CDR3 is TGTGCCAGCAGTCCCCGAGGAGGGGCAAACACTGAAGCTTTCTTT.

V is TRBV7-8 and J is TRBJ1-2, with 11 bases that match TRBD1. Trimming at V came to 5 bases and at J to 13 bases, leaving 9 bases not matched to a gene. The CDR3 length is 13 residues. Germline CDR1 SGHVS, CDR2 FQNEAQ. The CDR3 region has the DNA TGTGCCAGCAGCCGTGGGACAGGGGGATCTCGCACCTTC. Protein sequence: CASSRGTGGSRTF. The full variable domain, in which reference TRBV7-8 and TRBJ1-2 provide the parts outside the CDR3, is GAGVSQSPRYKVAKRGQDVALRCDPISGHVSLFWYQQALGQGPEFLTYFQNEAQLDKSGLPSDRFFAERPEGSVSTLKIQRTQQEDSAVYLCASSRGTGGSRTFGSGTRLTVV.

The CDR3 region has the DNA TGTGCCAGCAGCATTCCGGGACTAGCGGGAGGGGATGGAGAGACCCAGTACTTC. This gives the protein CASSIPGLAGGDGETQYF. The V and J genes are TRBV5-4 and TRBJ2-5; 16 bases match TRBD2. The germline gives CDR1 SGHNT, CDR2 YYREEE (reference sequence). This CDR3 has 18 residues. The trim removed 4 bases at V and 4 bases at J, leaving 10 bases unmatched.

The genes are TRBV7-9 and TRBJ2-1, with 8 bases aligning to TRBD2. With V trimmed by 5 bases and J by 6 bases, 6 bases remained unmatched. CDR1 is SEHNR, CDR2 FQNEAQ, per germline (reference sequence). CDR3 length: 14 residues. Written as DNA, the CDR3 is TGTGCCAGCAGCACCCGGACTAGCCGCAATGAGCAGTTCTTC. It encodes CASSTRTSRNEQFF.

The V call is TRBV28, the J call TRBJ1-2; 7 nucleotides match TRBD1. CDR1 and CDR2 from the germline V gene are MDHEN and SYDVKM. The junction had 3 bases not matched to a gene; V was cut back by 8 bases and J by 0 bases. The CDR3 totals 13 residues. The CDR3 protein is CASHGTANYGYTF. The CDR3 coding sequence is TGTGCCAGCCATGGGACAGCTAACTATGGCTACACCTTC.

The chain combines TRBV18 with TRBJ2-1; 8 positions match TRBD1. The CDR3 contains 15 residues. Germline CDR1 reads KGHSH; CDR2 reads LQKENI. With 6 bases clipped from V and 2 bases from J, the junction kept 6 bases outside the gene matches. As DNA, the CDR3 is TGTGCCAGCTCCCAGGGGGCGGACGCCTACAATGAGCAGTTCTTC. It codes for CASSQGADAYNEQFF.

This chain links TRBV10-2 with TRBJ2-7; 14 bases are a match to TRBD2. The trim removed 6 bases at V and 6 bases at J, leaving 10 bases unmatched. CDR3 size: 16 residues. The germline gives CDR1 WSHSY, CDR2 SAAADI. CDR3 nucleotides: TGCGCCAGCAGAGGGACTAGCGGGAGTAGGGCACCCGAGCAGTACTTC. Translating it yields CASRGTSGSRAPEQYF.

The chain employs TRBV28 and TRBJ1-2; D is perhaps TRBD1 (6 bases). This CDR3 is built from 13 residues. Deletions cut 6 bases from V and 6 bases from J, with 14 bases between. Per germline, CDR1 MDHEN and CDR2 SYDVKM. CDR3 protein: CASSSGWGHGYTF. Written as DNA, the CDR3 is TGTGCCAGCAGCTCAGGATGGGGGCATGGCTACACCTTC.

The V gene is TRBV6-5, the J gene TRBJ2-4; 9 bases map to TRBD1. J gave up 8 bases and V 7 bases, and 9 bases lay outside the gene matches. CDR3 length: 14 residues. Germline V gives CDR1 MNHEY, CDR2 SVGAGI. CDR3 sequence (DNA): TGTGCCAGCAAGCGCACAGGGGGCCTCGACATTCAGTACTTC. Translation gives CASKRTGGLDIQYF.

A word on this clone: Other DNA sequences of this sample code for an identical CDR3. The chain is built from TRBV7-2 and TRBJ2-3; weak D call: TRBD1 (6 bases). From germline, CDR1 is SGHTA and CDR2 FQGNSA. The V end lost 0 bases, the J end lost 5 bases, and 6 bases lay between the germline ends. The CDR3 consists of 13 residues. The CDR3 sequence is CASSLATGDTQYF. The CDR3 DNA reads TGTGCCAGCAGCTTAGCGACAGGAGATACGCAGTATTTT.

The chain carries TRBV9 and TRBJ2-3, with TRBD2 matching 7 bases. The CDR3 extends over 15 amino acids. The V and J ends lost 2 bases and 0 bases, in that order; junction bases with no gene match: 3. Germline V gives CDR1 SGDLS, CDR2 YYNGEE. The CDR3: CASSVRGVSTDTQYF. For the CDR3, the DNA is TGTGCCAGCAGCGTCCGGGGGGTTAGCACAGATACGCAGTATTTT.

This chain uses TRBV4-2 with TRBJ1-2; possibly TRBD1 for D (5 bases). Looked up from germline, CDR1 is LGHNA and CDR2 is YNFKEQ. The germline V and J ends were trimmed by 4 bases and 2 bases, with 20 bases remaining between them. The CDR3 consists of 17 residues. The CDR3 sequence is CASSLNRPGGTNYGYTF. The DNA of the CDR3 is TGTGCCAGCAGCCTGAACCGTCCGGGGGGTACAAACTATGGCTACACCTTC.

The chain combines TRBV11-2 with TRBJ1-3; D is undetermined. The CDR3 is 15 residues long. Per germline, CDR1 SGHAT and CDR2 FQNNGV. V shed 0 bases and J shed 0 bases, with 6 bases lying between them. The chain's CDR3 is CASSLDPLSGNTIYF. Here the CDR3 DNA reads TGTGCCAGCAGCTTAGATCCCCTCTCTGGAAACACCATATATTTT.